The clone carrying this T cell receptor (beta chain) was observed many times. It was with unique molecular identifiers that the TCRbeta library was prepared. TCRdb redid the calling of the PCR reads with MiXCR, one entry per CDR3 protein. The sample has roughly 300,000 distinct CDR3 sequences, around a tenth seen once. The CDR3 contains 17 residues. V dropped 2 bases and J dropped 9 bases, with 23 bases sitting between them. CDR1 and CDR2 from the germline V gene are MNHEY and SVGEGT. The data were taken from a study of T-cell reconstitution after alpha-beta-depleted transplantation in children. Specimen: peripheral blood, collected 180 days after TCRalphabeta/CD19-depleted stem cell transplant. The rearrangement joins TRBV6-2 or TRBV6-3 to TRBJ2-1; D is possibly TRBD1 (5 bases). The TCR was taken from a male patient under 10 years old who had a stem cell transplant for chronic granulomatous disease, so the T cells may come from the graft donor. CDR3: CASSYNPRQWVGSEQFF. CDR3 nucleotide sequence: TGTGCCAGCAGTTACAATCCCCGACAGTGGGTTGGTAGTGAGCAGTTCTTC.